This T cell receptor beta chain stems from a study of shared clonotypes between healthy human individuals. Generated by immunoSEQ multiplex PCR, the TCRdb table keeps only in-frame clones and is missing some. The sample lists about 2 million clones, 95% occurring once. As to this clone: What it binds is not known.

Healthy and HIV-negative, the adult donors had no recent acute infections or vaccinations. The CDR3 extends over 13 amino acids. With 10 bases removed from V and 6 bases from J, the gap between germline ends came to 15 bases. Germline CDR1 MNHNS, CDR2 SASEGT. The study's findings and limits: What naive subsets generally showed was a larger estimated richness than memory subsets showed. Only blood was sampled; tissue repertoires likely differ.

The rearrangement links TRBV6-1 to TRBJ2-2, with D tentatively TRBD2 (6 bases). This sequence was found in a man younger than 35 in good health. Material: naive CD4+ T cells sorted from blood. The subset is: CD45RA+ positively selected. The CDR3 sequence: CATPIWEAGELFF. DNA for the CDR3: TGTGCCACCCCAATTTGGGAGGCCGGGGAGCTGTTTTTT.